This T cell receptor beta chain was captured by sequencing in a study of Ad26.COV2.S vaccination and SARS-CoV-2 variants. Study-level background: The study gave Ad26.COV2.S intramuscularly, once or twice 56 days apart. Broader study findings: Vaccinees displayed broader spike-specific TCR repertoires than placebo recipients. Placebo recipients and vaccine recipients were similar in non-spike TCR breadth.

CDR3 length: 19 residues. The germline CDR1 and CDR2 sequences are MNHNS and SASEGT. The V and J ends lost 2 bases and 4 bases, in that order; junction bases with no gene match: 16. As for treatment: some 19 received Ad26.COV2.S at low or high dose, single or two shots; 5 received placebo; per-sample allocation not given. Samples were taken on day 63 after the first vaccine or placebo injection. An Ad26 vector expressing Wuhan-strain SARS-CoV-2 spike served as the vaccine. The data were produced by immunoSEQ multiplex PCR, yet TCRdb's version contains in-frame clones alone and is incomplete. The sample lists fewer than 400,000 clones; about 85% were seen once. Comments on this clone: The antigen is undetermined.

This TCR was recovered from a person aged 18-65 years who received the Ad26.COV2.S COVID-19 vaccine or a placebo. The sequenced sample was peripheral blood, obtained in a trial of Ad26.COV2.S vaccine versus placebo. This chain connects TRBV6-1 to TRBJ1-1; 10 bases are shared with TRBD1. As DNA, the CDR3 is TGTGCCAGCAGTGAATTCAGGCCAGGGACAGGGGAGGGGGCCACTGAAGCTTTCTTT. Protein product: CASSEFRPGTGEGATEAFF.